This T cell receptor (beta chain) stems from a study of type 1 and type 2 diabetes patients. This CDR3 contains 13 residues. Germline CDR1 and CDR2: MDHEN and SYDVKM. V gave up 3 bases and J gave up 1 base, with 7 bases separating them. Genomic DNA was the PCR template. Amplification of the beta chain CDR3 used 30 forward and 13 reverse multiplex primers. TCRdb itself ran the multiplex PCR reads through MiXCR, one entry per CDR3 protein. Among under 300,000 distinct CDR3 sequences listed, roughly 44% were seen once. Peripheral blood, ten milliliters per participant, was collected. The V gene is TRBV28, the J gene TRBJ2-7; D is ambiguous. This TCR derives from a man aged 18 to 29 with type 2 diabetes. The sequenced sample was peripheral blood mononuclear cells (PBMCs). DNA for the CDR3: TGTGCCAGCAGTTTCGAGAGTTCCTACGAGCAGTACTTC. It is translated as CASSFESSYEQYF.